Presented here are 14 T cell receptor beta chains from one specimen sequenced in a study of blood T cell repertoires in COVID-19. Sequencing was performed with immunoSEQ multiplex PCR; in TCRdb, only in-frame clones are kept and a portion is missing. In the table there are about 12,000 clones, approximately 85% of which are singletons. What was sequenced was peripheral blood. The receptors derive from a human donor in a cohort sampled during active COVID-19.

The chain combines TRBV9 with TRBJ2-1; 10 bases line up with TRBD1. Germline assignment: CDR1 SGDLS and CDR2 YYNGEE. The CDR3 spans 17 residues. Trimming cost V 0 bases and J 1 base; bases outside gene matches: 4. CDR3 DNA sequence: TGTGCCAGCAGCGTAGCCGGGACAGGGGTGTCCTACAATGAGCAGTTCTTC. Its protein product is CASSVAGTGVSYNEQFF.

This rearrangement joins TRBV6-2 or TRBV6-3 to TRBJ2-3; 9 bases are a match to TRBD2. CDR1 and CDR2 from the germline V gene are MNHEY and SVGEGT. J lost 4 bases, V lost 6 bases, and 8 bases had no gene match. This CDR3 spans 15 amino acids. CDR3 coding DNA: TGTGCCAGCAGCTTTGGTAGCGGGGGCGCAGATACGCAGTATTTT. Protein product: CASSFGSGGADTQYF.

This clone has only one observation. The chain joins TRBV3-1 (or the pseudogene TRBV3-2) to TRBJ2-6, with 9 bases fitting TRBD2. The ends lost 4 bases at V and 1 base at J; junction bases unmatched: 11. The CDR3 contains 19 residues. Germline lookup yields CDR1 LGHDT and CDR2 YNNKEL (reference sequence). CDR3: CASSRVSAGGPSGANVLTF. DNA for the CDR3: TGTGCCAGCAGCCGAGTAAGTGCGGGAGGGCCTTCTGGGGCCAACGTCCTGACTTTC.

By proportion, this clone is medium-sized. The CDR3 bases are TGTGCCAGCAGCCCCAGGTACAGGCACACCGGGGAGCTGTTTTTT. Its translation: CASSPRYRHTGELFF. This chain uses TRBV7-6 with TRBJ2-2; tentative D call: TRBD1 (5 bases). The CDR3 runs 15 residues. V shed 5 bases and J shed 3 bases, with 13 bases lying between them. Germline loops: CDR1 SGHVS, CDR2 FNYEAQ.

This clone was detected once. This chain links TRBV5-1 with TRBJ1-3; D gene unclear. V dropped 0 bases and J dropped 3 bases, with 10 bases sitting between them. There are 15 residues in the CDR3. Germline CDR1 SGHRS, CDR2 YFSETQ. The CDR3 region is CASSLDGSGGNTIYF. CDR3 DNA: TGCGCCAGCAGCTTGGATGGCAGCGGTGGAAACACCATATATTTT.

The rearrangement joins TRBV11-3 to TRBJ2-3; no clear D gene. This CDR3 contains 16 residues. V was cut by 5 bases and J by 0 bases, with 15 bases left in between. The V gene's germline CDR1 is SGHNT and CDR2 YENEEA. CDR3: CASSLGFGSSTDTQYF. In DNA, the CDR3 is TGTGCCAGCAGCCTGGGCTTTGGGTCTAGCACAGATACGCAGTATTTT. Based on the CDR3 plus reference TRBV11-3 and TRBJ2-3, the full variable domain is EAGVVQSPRYKIIEKKQPVAFWCNPISGHNTLYWYLQNLGQGPELLIRYENEEAVDDSQLPKDRFSAERLKGVDSTLKIQPAELGDSAVYLCASSLGFGSSTDTQYFGPGTRLTVL.

This rearrangement joins TRBV7-3 to TRBJ2-1, with D perhaps TRBD1 (5 bases). Trimming shortened V by 2 bases and J by 5 bases, and 10 bases separated the two germline ends. There are 14 residues in the CDR3. CDR1 and CDR2 (germline): SGHTA, FQGTGA. This chain's CDR3 is CASSLGDRHNEQFF. The DNA of the CDR3 is TGTGCCAGCAGCTTAGGCGACAGACACAATGAGCAGTTCTTC.

CDR3 amino acids: CAISEGRREKLGTQYF. CDR3 nucleotide sequence: TGTGCCATCAGTGAGGGAAGACGGGAGAAACTAGGGACCCAGTACTTC. The J gene is TRBJ2-5, the V gene TRBV10-3, with TRBD2 as a possible D gene (6 bases). V was trimmed by 2 bases and J by 7 bases, leaving 20 bases between them. This CDR3 has 16 amino acids. Per the germline V gene, CDR1 is ENHRY and CDR2 is SYGVKD.

This clone was observed a few times. The gene calls are TRBV5-1 and TRBJ1-2, with D possibly TRBD1 on 5 matching bases. The V gene's germline CDR1 is SGHRS and CDR2 YFSETQ. CDR3 size: 14 residues. V gave up 0 bases and J gave up 4 bases, with 10 bases separating them. In nucleotides, the CDR3 is TGCGCCAGCAGCTTGGAACAGGTCCGCTATGGCTACACCTTC. Protein sequence: CASSLEQVRYGYTF.

V gene TRBV18 combines with J gene TRBJ2-5; 9 bases are a match to TRBD1. CDR1 KGHSH and CDR2 LQKENI come from the germline V gene. The CDR3 spans 15 residues. Trimming cost V 4 bases and J 5 bases; bases outside gene matches: 8. CDR3 region: CASSRSGQGGETQYF. The CDR3, as DNA: TGTGCCAGCTCACGATCGGGACAGGGCGGGGAGACCCAGTACTTC.

The chain uses TRBV5-1 and TRBJ2-1, with 7 bases aligning to TRBD2. The ends lost 1 base at V and 5 bases at J; junction bases unmatched: 6. CDR3 length: 15 residues. Per the germline V gene, CDR1 is SGHRS and CDR2 is YFSETQ. CDR3 in amino acids: CASSLTGGGDNEQFF. The CDR3 DNA reads TGCGCCAGCAGCTTGACTGGGGGAGGGGACAATGAGCAGTTCTTC.

This rearrangement joins TRBV7-9 to TRBJ2-2; TRBD2 aligns across 8 bases. This CDR3 has 16 residues. The V gene's germline CDR1 is SEHNR and CDR2 FQNEAQ (reference sequence). Germline trimming cut 1 base from V and 3 bases from J; bases unmatched to any gene: 4. CDR3 DNA: TGTGCCAGCAGCTTAGGTCCGGGAGGGCACACCGGGGAGCTGTTTTTT. Translating it yields CASSLGPGGHTGELFF.

The rearrangement uses TRBV5-1 and TRBJ1-1, with 10 positions matching TRBD1. Germline V gives CDR1 SGHRS, CDR2 YFSETQ. V trimming: 6 bases; J trimming: 3 bases; junction bases outside the gene matches: 2. CDR3 size: 13 residues. Here the CDR3 DNA reads TGCGCCAGCATAGGACAGGGGGACACTGAAGCTTTCTTT. This translates into CASIGQGDTEAFF. Supplemented by reference TRBV5-1 and TRBJ1-1, the full variable domain reads KAGVTQTPRYLIKTRGQQVTLSCSPISGHRSVSWYQQTPGQGLQFLFEYFSETQRNKGNFPGRFSGRQFSNSRSEMNVSTLELGDSALYLCASIGQGDTEAFFGQGTRLTVV.

The chain recombines TRBV6-1 with TRBJ1-2, with D hard to call. There are 14 residues in the CDR3. The germline V gene has CDR1 MNHNS and CDR2 SASEGT. With 1 base removed from V and 3 bases from J, the gap between germline ends came to 9 bases. The CDR3 coding sequence is TGTGCCAGCAGTGAAGGAGGAGTTGACTATGGCTACACCTTC. Its translation is CASSEGGVDYGYTF.